The T cell receptor (beta chain) under discussion was sequenced for a study of T cell responses to AZD1222 COVID-19 vaccine. Study observations and caveats: CD4 TCRs linked to vaccination spanned spike, dominating at 160-218 and 743-854. It was only a handful of AZD1222 recipients who were seropositive at baseline.

This CDR3 is built from 14 residues. Combined were second doses at about 4 or about 12 weeks. Data came from immunoSEQ multiplex PCR; TCRdb stores just in-frame clones and leaves some out. The top ten clones hold roughly 2.7% of a sample with around 87,000 clones, more than 80% of them seen once. For this clone: What it binds is not known.

The material was peripheral blood, obtained 28 days after the second AZD1222 dose. The sequence was obtained from an adult who received the AZD1222 COVID-19 vaccine. This chain joins TRBV21-1 and TRBJ1-6. TRBV21-1 is described as a pseudogene. CDR3 residues: CASSIETGNSPLHF. CDR3 in DNA: TGTGCCAGCAGCATAGAGACGGGGAATTCACCCCTCCACTTT.